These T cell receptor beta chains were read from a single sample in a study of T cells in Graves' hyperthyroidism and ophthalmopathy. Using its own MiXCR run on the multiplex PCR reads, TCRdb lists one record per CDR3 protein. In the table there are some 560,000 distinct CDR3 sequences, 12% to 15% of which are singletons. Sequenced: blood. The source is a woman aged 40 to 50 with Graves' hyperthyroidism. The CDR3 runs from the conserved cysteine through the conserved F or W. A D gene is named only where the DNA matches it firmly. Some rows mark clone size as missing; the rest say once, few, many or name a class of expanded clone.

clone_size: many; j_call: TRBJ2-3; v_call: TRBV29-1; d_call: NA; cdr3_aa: CSVVLASTDTQYF; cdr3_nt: TGCAGCGTTGTACTAGCTAGCACAGATACGCAGTATTTT
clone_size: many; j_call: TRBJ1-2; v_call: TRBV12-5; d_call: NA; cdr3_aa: CASGLGDSSYGYTF; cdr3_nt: TGTGCTAGTGGTTTGGGAGACAGCTCCTATGGCTACACCTTC
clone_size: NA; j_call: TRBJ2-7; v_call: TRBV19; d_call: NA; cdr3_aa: CASSIDGVSYEQYF; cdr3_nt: TGTGCCAGTAGTATAGACGGGGTATCCTACGAGCAGTACTTC
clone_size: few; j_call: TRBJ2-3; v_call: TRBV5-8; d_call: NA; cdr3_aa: CASGRGGYTDTQYF; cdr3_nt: TGTGCCAGTGGGAGGGGGGGCTACACAGATACGCAGTATTTT
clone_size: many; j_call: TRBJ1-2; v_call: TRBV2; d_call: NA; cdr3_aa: CASSWTDGYTF; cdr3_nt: TGTGCCAGCTCATGGACGGATGGCTACACCTTC
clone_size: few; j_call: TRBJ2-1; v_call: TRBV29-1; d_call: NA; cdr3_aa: CSASIGTPTYNEQFF; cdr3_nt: TGCAGCGCATCCATCGGGACACCGACGTACAATGAGCAGTTCTTC
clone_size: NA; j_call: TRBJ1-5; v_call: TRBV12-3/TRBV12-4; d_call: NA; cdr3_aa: CASSFVGWNQPQHF; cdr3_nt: TGTGCCAGCAGTTTCGTGGGGTGGAATCAGCCCCAGCATTTT
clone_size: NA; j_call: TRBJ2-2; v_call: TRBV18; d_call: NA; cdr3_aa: CASSPREYTGELFF; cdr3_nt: TGTGCCAGCTCACCAAGGGAGTACACCGGGGAGCTGTTTTTT
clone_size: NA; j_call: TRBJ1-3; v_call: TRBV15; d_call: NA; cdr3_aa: CATSRDPSSGNTIYF; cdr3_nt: TGTGCCACCAGCAGAGATCCCAGCTCTGGAAACACCATATATTTT
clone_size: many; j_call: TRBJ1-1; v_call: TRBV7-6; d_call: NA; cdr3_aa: CASSWNFADTEAFF; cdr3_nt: TGTGCCAGCAGTTGGAACTTTGCGGACACTGAAGCTTTCTTT
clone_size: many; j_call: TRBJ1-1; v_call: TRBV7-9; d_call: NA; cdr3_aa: CASSLTREAFF; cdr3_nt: TGTGCCAGCAGCTTAACCAGGGAAGCTTTCTTT
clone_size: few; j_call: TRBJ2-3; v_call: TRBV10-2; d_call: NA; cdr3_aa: CASSSVPGLGKTRTQYF; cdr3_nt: TGCGCCAGCAGTTCCGTCCCGGGATTGGGGAAGACGAGGACGCAGTATTTT
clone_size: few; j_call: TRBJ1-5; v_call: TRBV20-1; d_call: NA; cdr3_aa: CSARPARTLSRSNQPQHF; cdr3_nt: TGCAGTGCTAGACCGGCCCGCACCCTCTCTCGCAGCAATCAGCCCCAGCATTTT
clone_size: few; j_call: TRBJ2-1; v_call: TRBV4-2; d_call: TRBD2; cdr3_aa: CASSQDPGTSTGEQFF; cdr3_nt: TGTGCCAGCAGCCAAGACCCCGGGACTAGCACCGGTGAGCAGTTCTTC
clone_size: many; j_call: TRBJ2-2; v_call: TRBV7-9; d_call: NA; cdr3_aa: CASSLEGGRTGELFF; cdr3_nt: TGTGCCAGCAGCTTAGAGGGAGGTCGCACCGGGGAGCTGTTTTTT
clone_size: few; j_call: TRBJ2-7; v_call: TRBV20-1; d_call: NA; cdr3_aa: CSARDLNRVYEQYF; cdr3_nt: TGCAGTGCTAGAGATCTGAACAGGGTTTACGAGCAGTACTTC
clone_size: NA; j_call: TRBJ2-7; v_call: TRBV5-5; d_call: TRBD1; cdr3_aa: CASSMGQGNEQYF; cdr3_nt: TGTGCCAGCAGCATGGGACAGGGGAACGAGCAGTACTTC
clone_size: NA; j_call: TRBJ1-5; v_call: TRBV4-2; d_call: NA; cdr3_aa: CASSQDQQDNQPQHF; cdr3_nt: TGTGCCAGCAGCCAAGATCAGCAGGACAATCAGCCCCAGCATTTT
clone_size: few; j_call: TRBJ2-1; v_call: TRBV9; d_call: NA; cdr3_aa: CASSVDLSRNEQFF; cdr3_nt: TGTGCCAGCAGCGTAGATCTTAGCAGGAATGAGCAGTTCTTC
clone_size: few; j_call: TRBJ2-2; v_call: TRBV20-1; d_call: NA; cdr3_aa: CSASRGFRRGTGELFF; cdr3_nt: TGCAGTGCTTCCAGGGGATTTCGTCGGGGCACCGGGGAGCTGTTTTTT
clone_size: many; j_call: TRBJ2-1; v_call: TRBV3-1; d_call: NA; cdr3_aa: CASSQPLGGINDEQFF; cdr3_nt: TGTGCCAGCAGCCAACCCCTGGGCGGGATAAATGATGAGCAGTTCTTC
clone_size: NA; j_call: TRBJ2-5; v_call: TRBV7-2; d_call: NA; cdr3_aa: CASSLNPPSVYF; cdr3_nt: TGTGCCAGCAGCTTAAATCCACCGAGTGTGTACTTC
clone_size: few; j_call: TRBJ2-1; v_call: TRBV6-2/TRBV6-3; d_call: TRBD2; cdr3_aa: CASSFQAGLAVNEQFF; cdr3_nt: TGTGCCAGCAGTTTCCAGGCGGGACTAGCTGTTAATGAGCAGTTCTTC
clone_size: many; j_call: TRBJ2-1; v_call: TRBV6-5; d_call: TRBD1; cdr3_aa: CASSYSVLARQGSSYNEQFF; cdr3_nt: TGTGCCAGCAGTTACTCAGTTCTTGCACGACAGGGGTCTTCCTACAATGAGCAGTTCTTC
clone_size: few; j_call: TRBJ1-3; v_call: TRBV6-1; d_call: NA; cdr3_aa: CASSTRIQSFSGNTIYF; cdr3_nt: TGTGCCAGCAGTACGCGGATACAAAGCTTCTCTGGAAACACCATATATTTT
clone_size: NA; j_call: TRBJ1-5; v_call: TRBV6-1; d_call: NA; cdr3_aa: CASSFSSAMGQPQHF; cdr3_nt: TGTGCCAGCAGTTTTTCTTCTGCTATGGGTCAGCCCCAGCATTTT
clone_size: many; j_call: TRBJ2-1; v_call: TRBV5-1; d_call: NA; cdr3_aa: CASSPVEGASGYNEQFF; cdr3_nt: TGCGCCAGCAGCCCCGTGGAGGGGGCTTCGGGATACAATGAGCAGTTCTTC
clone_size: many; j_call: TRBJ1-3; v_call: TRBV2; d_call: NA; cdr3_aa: CASSPGTVGNTIYF; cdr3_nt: TGTGCCAGCAGTCCCGGGACTGTTGGAAACACCATATATTTT
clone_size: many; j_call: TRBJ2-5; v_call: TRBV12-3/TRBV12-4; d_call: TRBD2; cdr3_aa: CASSLGLGTQYF; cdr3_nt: TGTGCCAGCAGTTTGGGACTAGGGACCCAGTACTTC
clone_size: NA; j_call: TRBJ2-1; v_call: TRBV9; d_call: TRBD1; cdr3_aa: CASSPKGTGGYNEQFF; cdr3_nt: TGTGCCAGCAGCCCCAAAGGGACAGGGGGCTACAATGAGCAGTTCTTC
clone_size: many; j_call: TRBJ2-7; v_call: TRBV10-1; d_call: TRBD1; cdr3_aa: CASTGTGYPYEQYF; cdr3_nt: TGCGCCAGCACCGGGACAGGGTATCCCTACGAGCAGTACTTC
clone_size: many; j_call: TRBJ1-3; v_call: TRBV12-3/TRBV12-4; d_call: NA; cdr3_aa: CASSFAEGTGNTIYF; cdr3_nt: TGTGCCAGCAGTTTCGCGGAGGGAACTGGAAACACCATATATTTT
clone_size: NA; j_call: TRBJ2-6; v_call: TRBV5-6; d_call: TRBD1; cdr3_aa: CASSWRTGFSGANVLTF; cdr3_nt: TGTGCCAGCAGCTGGAGGACAGGGTTCTCTGGGGCCAACGTCCTGACTTTC
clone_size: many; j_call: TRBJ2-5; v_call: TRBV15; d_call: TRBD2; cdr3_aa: CATSRDPQLAGEETQYF; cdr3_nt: TGTGCCACCAGCAGAGATCCCCAACTAGCGGGAGAAGAGACCCAGTACTTC
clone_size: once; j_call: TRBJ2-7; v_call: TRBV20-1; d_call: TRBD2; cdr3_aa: CSASASGSPYEQYF; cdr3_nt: TGCAGTGCTAGCGCTAGCGGTTCCCCCTACGAGCAGTACTTC
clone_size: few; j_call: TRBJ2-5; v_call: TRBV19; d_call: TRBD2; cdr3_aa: CASSPQRGFRETQYF; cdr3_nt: TGTGCCAGTAGTCCTCAGCGGGGTTTCAGGGAGACCCAGTACTTC
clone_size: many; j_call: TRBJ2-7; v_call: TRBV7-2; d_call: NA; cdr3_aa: CASSSRGFPAYEQYF; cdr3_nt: TGTGCCAGCAGCTCTCGGGGGTTTCCAGCCTACGAGCAGTACTTC
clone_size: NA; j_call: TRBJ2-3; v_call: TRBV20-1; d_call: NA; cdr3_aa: CSANRGASSTDTQYF; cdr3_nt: TGCAGTGCCAACCGGGGGGCTAGCAGCACAGATACGCAGTATTTT
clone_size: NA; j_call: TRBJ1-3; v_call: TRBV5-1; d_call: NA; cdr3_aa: CASSQDSLLSGNTIYF; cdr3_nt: TGCGCCAGCAGCCAGGACAGTCTTCTCTCTGGAAACACCATATATTTT
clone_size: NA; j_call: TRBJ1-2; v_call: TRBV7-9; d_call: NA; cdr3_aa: CASSLSESSYGYTF; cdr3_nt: TGTGCCAGCAGCTTATCAGAAAGCAGCTATGGCTACACCTTC
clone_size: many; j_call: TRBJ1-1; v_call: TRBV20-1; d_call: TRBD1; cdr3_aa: CSARGDSRGWAFF; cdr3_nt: TGCAGTGCTAGAGGGGACAGTCGAGGCTGGGCTTTCTTT
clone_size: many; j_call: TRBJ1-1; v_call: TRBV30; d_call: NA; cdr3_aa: CAARESESEDTEAFF; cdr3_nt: TGTGCCGCCCGGGAGAGTGAATCGGAGGACACTGAAGCTTTCTTT
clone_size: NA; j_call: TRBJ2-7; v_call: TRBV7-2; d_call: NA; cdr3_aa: CASSLGTRYEQYF; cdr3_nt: TGTGCCAGCAGCTTAGGGACAAGATACGAGCAGTACTTC
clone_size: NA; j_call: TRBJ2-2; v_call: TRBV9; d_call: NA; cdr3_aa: CASSVGRTGELFF; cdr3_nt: TGTGCCAGCAGCGTAGGACGAACCGGGGAGCTGTTTTTT
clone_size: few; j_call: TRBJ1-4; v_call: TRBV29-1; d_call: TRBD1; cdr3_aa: CSVSGTGVPELFF; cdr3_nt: TGCAGCGTCTCCGGGACAGGGGTTCCGGAACTGTTTTTT
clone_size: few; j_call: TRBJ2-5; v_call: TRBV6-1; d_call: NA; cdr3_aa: CASSPKNRAPGETQYF; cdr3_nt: TGTGCCAGCAGTCCCAAAAACCGGGCCCCTGGCGAGACCCAGTACTTC
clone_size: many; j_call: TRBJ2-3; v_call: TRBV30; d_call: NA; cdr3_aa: CAWSYSTDTQYF; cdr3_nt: TGTGCCTGGAGCTATAGCACAGATACGCAGTATTTT